The 20 T cell receptor beta chains below were found in one sample sequenced in a study of cytomegalovirus exposure and HLA in healthy donors. The PCR employed 60 Vbeta primers together with 13 Jbeta primers. Sequencing used immunoSEQ multiplex PCR; TCRdb keeps in-frame clones, though not all of them. Of tens of thousands of clones in the sample, just over 75% were seen once. Input material: PBMCs. These receptors were collected from a man over 45 in good health and CMV-seronegative.

This clone was observed a few times. J is TRBJ2-5 and V is TRBV5-1, with D uncertain. CDR1 and CDR2 from the germline V gene are SGHRS and YFSETQ. The CDR3 sequence is 13 residues long. Trimming shortened V by 4 bases and J by 5 bases, and 12 bases separated the two germline ends. Here the CDR3 reads CASSPGSVETQYF. CDR3 in DNA: TGCGCCAGCAGCCCGGGTAGTGTTGAGACCCAGTACTTC.

The chain has TRBV6-5 and TRBJ1-1; the match to TRBD1 covers 9 bases. This CDR3 region has 15 residues. Losses at the gene ends were 6 bases for V and 7 bases for J; bases not matched to a gene: 12. Looked up from germline, CDR1 is MNHEY and CDR2 is SVGAGI. CDR3 nucleotides: TGTGCCAGCAGGGGGACAGGGACGATGACAAGTGAAGCTTTCTTT. Translation gives CASRGTGTMTSEAFF.

A few counts support this clone. The chain links TRBV9 to TRBJ2-7; 14 positions match TRBD2. This CDR3 has 16 residues. Germline values: CDR1 SGDLS, CDR2 YYNGEE. With 0 bases clipped from V and 6 bases from J, the junction kept 5 bases outside the gene matches. The CDR3 DNA sequence: TGTGCCAGCAGCGTAGCTACGGGACTAGCGGGAGTCGAGCAGTACTTC. This gives the protein CASSVATGLAGVEQYF.

This chain links TRBV5-4 with TRBJ2-5, with 8 bases fitting TRBD2. Germline CDR1 is SGHNT and CDR2 is YYREEE (reference sequence). J lost 3 bases, V lost 3 bases, and 4 bases had no gene match. The CDR3 spans 14 residues. For the CDR3, the DNA is TGTGCCAGCAGCTCGACTAGCGCTGAAGAGACCCAGTACTTC. Its protein product is CASSSTSAEETQYF. The whole variable domain, remainder taken from reference TRBV5-4 and TRBJ2-5, is ETGVTQSPTHLIKTRGQQVTLRCSSQSGHNTVSWYQQALGQGPQFIFQYYREEENGRGNFPPRFSGLQFPNYSSELNVNALELDDSALYLCASSSTSAEETQYFGPGTRLLVL.

In its sample, this clone was seen once. The V and J genes are TRBV18 and TRBJ1-2; no clear D. This CDR3 comprises 15 residues. Germline V gene lookup returns CDR1 KGHSH and CDR2 LQKENI. Trimming stripped 1 base from V and 2 bases from J, with 11 bases between. CDR3 sequence: CASSPRQELNYGYTF. DNA for the CDR3: TGTGCCAGCTCACCACGCCAGGAACTCAACTATGGCTACACCTTC.

This clone was detected once. This sequence joins TRBV30 and TRBJ2-7, with a possible D match to TRBD1 (5 bases). The ends were cut back, 3 bases at V and 3 bases at J, with 15 bases in the middle. Germline V gene data show CDR1 as GTSNPN and CDR2 as SVGIG (reference sequence). There are 14 residues in the CDR3. The CDR3 bases are TGTGCCTGGAGAGATCCGACAGACATCTACGAGCAGTACTTC. This gives the protein CAWRDPTDIYEQYF. The full variable domain, its missing parts supplied by reference TRBV30 and TRBJ2-7, is SQTIHQWPATLVQPVGSPLSLECTVEGTSNPNLYWYRQAAGRGLQLLFYSVGIGQISSEVPQNLSASRPQDRQFILSSKKLLLSDSGFYLCAWRDPTDIYEQYFGPGTRLTVT.

This chain uses TRBV6-5 with TRBJ2-3, with 8 bases lining up with TRBD2. Unmatched junction bases numbered 5, after V lost 4 bases and J lost 5 bases. Germline V lookup: CDR1 MNHEY, CDR2 SVGAGI. This CDR3 region has 14 residues. CDR3 sequence: CASSSRGGGDTQYF. The CDR3 coding sequence is TGTGCCAGCAGTTCCCGGGGGGGTGGAGATACGCAGTATTTT.

The J gene is TRBJ1-2, the V gene TRBV5-4, with no clear D. Germline V CDR1 and CDR2: SGHNT, YYREEE (reference sequence). V was pared by 4 bases and J by 8 bases, with 21 bases between. This CDR3 is built from 15 residues. The CDR3 loop reads CASSQPGEGKGGYTF. CDR3 coding DNA: TGTGCCAGCAGCCAACCGGGAGAAGGGAAGGGAGGCTACACCTTC.

The sample holds a few counts of this clone. V gene TRBV7-2 combines with J gene TRBJ2-6; D gene uncertain. CDR3 length equals 15 residues. In germline, CDR1 is SGHTA, CDR2 FQGNSA. Trimming stripped 5 bases from V and 0 bases from J, with 8 bases between. CDR3 sequence: CASSLRSSGANVLTF. The CDR3 DNA follows: TGTGCCAGCAGCCTAAGATCCTCTGGGGCCAACGTCCTGACTTTC.

The chain joins TRBV15 to TRBJ2-7; 12 bases fit TRBD2. In germline, CDR1 is LNHNV, CDR2 YYDKDF (reference sequence). The CDR3 spans 15 residues. V lost 2 bases and J lost 4; bases outside the gene matches: 3. The CDR3 DNA reads as TGTGCCACCAGCAGACGGACTAGCGGGATATACGAGCAGTACTTC. Its protein product is CATSRRTSGIYEQYF.

The chain combines TRBV7-9 with TRBJ1-5; a weak D match, TRBD1 (5 bases). The CDR3 is made up of 13 amino acids. Germline V lookup: CDR1 SEHNR, CDR2 FQNEAQ (reference sequence). The ends were cut back, 1 base at V and 4 bases at J, with 5 bases in the middle. CDR3 loop: CASSLDRNQPQHF. For the CDR3, the DNA is TGTGCCAGCAGCTTAGACAGGAATCAGCCCCAGCATTTT.

This chain links TRBV19 with TRBJ2-5; 10 bases agree with TRBD2. V was pared by 5 bases and J by 3 bases, with 9 bases of the junction left unmatched. Germline V gene lookup returns CDR1 LNHDA and CDR2 SQIVND (reference sequence). The length of the CDR3 is 16 residues. For the CDR3, the DNA is TGTGCCAGTAGTTCCCTGGTAGCGGGGGGAAAAGAGACCCAGTACTTC. Amino acid sequence: CASSSLVAGGKETQYF. Looking up the rest from reference TRBV19 and TRBJ2-5 gives the full variable domain: DGGITQSPKYLFRKEGQNVTLSCEQNLNHDAMYWYRQDPGQGLRLIYYSQIVNDFQKGDIAEGYSVSREKKESFPLTVTSAQKNPTAFYLCASSSLVAGGKETQYFGPGTRLLVL.

The rearrangement joins TRBV5-8 to TRBJ2-7, with D perhaps matching TRBD1 (5 bases). Trimming shortened V by 4 bases and J by 1 base, and 15 bases separated the two germline ends. Germline CDR1 is SGHTS and CDR2 is YDEGEE. The CDR3 runs to 15 residues. The CDR3 nucleotides read TGTGCCAGCAGCCGTGGTCAGGGTAGATCCTACGAGCAGTACTTC. Its protein product is CASSRGQGRSYEQYF.

The chain employs TRBV7-2 and TRBJ2-1; 8 bases are a match to TRBD2. Per germline, CDR1 SGHTA and CDR2 FQGNSA. This CDR3 comprises 16 residues. V dropped 4 bases and J dropped 9; count of bases not matched to a gene: 14. In nucleotides, the CDR3 is TGTGCCAGCAGCTCACTAGGCGGGGGGTCTGCTCTTGAGCAGTTCTTC. Its translation is CASSSLGGGSALEQFF. Drawing the rest from reference TRBV7-2 and TRBJ2-1, the complete variable domain is GAGVSQSPSNKVTEKGKDVELRCDPISGHTALYWYRQSLGQGLEFLIYFQGNSAPDKSGLPSDRFSAERTGGSVSTLTIQRTQQEDSAVYLCASSSLGGGSALEQFFGPGTRLTVL.

The chain recombines TRBV30 with TRBJ1-3; 7 nucleotides align to TRBD1. V lost 5 bases, J lost 0 bases, and 19 bases stayed unmatched. The CDR3 length is 19 residues. Looked up from germline, CDR1 is GTSNPN and CDR2 is SVGIG (reference sequence). The CDR3 loop reads CAWVNRDSLPYTSGNTIYF. Written as DNA, the CDR3 is TGTGCCTGGGTAAACCGGGACAGTCTACCTTATACCTCTGGAAACACCATATATTTT.

J is TRBJ2-5 and V is TRBV30; D possibly corresponds to TRBD1 (6 bases). The J call may be wrong; the DNA end is better matched by TRBJ2-7. Looked up from germline, CDR1 is GTSNPN and CDR2 is SVGIG (reference sequence). CDR3 length: 10 amino acids. The CDR3 protein is CGSGDFEQYF. In DNA, the CDR3 is TGTGGCTCAGGGGATTTCGAGCAGTACTTC.

V and J are TRBV25-1 and TRBJ1-1; TRBD1 might be the D (6 bases). V was trimmed by 6 bases and J by 2 bases, leaving 13 bases between them. CDR1 MGHDK and CDR2 SYGVNS come from the germline V gene. The CDR3 contains 14 residues. The CDR3 sequence is CASRSGTINTEAFF. The CDR3 nucleotides are TGTGCCAGCAGGTCCGGGACAATTAACACTGAAGCTTTCTTT. The variable domain in full, completed from reference TRBV25-1 and TRBJ1-1, reads EADIYQTPRYLVIGTGKKITLECSQTMGHDKMYWYQQDPGMELHLIHYSYGVNSTEKGDLSSESTVSRIRTEHFPLTLESARPSHTSQYLCASRSGTINTEAFFGQGTRLTVV.

The chain employs TRBV7-9 and TRBJ1-1; D is ambiguous. CDR3 length equals 13 residues. Germline assignment: CDR1 SEHNR and CDR2 FQNEAQ (reference sequence). V was cut by 8 bases and J by 2 bases, with 12 bases left in between. The CDR3 is CASHLAVNTEAFF. CDR3 bases: TGTGCCAGCCACCTGGCGGTCAACACTGAAGCTTTCTTT.

J is TRBJ2-2 and V is TRBV5-1, with no clear D. In germline, CDR1 is SGHRS, CDR2 YFSETQ. The V end was cut by 6 bases, the J end by 1 base, with 10 bases between. The CDR3 is 14 amino acids. Here the CDR3 reads CASKRLENTGELFF. CDR3 nucleotides: TGCGCCAGCAAGCGTTTAGAGAACACCGGGGAGCTGTTTTTT.

In this sample, this clone turned up a few times. The chain has TRBV27 and TRBJ2-7, with 10 bases aligning to TRBD1. CDR3 size: 16 residues. V lost 4 bases, J lost 3 bases, and 9 bases stayed unmatched. Looked up from germline, CDR1 is MNHEY and CDR2 is SMNVEV (reference sequence). CDR3: CASSSYPGQGVYEQYF. Written as DNA, the CDR3 is TGTGCCAGCAGTTCTTACCCTGGACAGGGGGTCTACGAGCAGTACTTC.